One and the same sample provided the 2 T cell receptor beta chains below, sequenced in a study of cytomegalovirus exposure and HLA in healthy donors (dated by TCRdb to about 2017). The method behind the library was the immunoSEQ multiplex PCR assay. What TCRdb holds here is the immuneACCESS table cut down to in-frame rearrangements. Part of the clones is not present; checked against another copy, under half of the missing clones reflect an unresolved V gene, and the others are unexplained. The table for this sample lists about 150,000 clones; 91% of them were counted only once. Of the sample, 0.6% to 0.8% is held by the ten largest clones. The material sequenced was PBMCs. These receptors were obtained from a man in his late teens or twenties in good health and CMV-seronegative.

The chain uses TRBV12-5 and TRBJ2-1, with unresolved D. From germline, CDR1 is LGHNT and CDR2 FRNRAP. V was pared by 1 base and J by 2 bases, with 3 bases between. CDR3 length: 13 amino acids. This CDR3 is CASGLDTYNEQFF. CDR3 nucleotides: TGTGCTAGTGGTTTGGACACCTACAATGAGCAGTTCTTC.

The chain couples TRBV5-1 to TRBJ2-5; D is unclear. The CDR3 runs 14 residues. Germline loops: CDR1 SGHRS, CDR2 YFSETQ. V dropped 2 bases and J dropped 4 bases, with 12 bases sitting between them. CDR3 DNA: TGCGCCAGCAGCTTATTCCTAGGTGGAGAGACCCAGTACTTC. Residues: CASSLFLGGETQYF.